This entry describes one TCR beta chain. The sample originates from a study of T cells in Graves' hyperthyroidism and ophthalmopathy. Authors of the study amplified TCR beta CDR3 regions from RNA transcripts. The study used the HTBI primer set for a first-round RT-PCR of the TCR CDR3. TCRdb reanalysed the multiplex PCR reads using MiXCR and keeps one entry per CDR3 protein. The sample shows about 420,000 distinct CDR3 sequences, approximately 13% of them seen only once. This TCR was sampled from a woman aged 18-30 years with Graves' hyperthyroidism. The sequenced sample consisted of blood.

CDR3: CASSFTSSGNEQFF. In nucleotides, the CDR3 is TGTGCCAGCAGTTTTACGTCTAGCGGAAATGAGCAGTTCTTC. V gene TRBV12-3 or TRBV12-4 combines with J gene TRBJ2-1, with TRBD2 matching 7 bases. V lost 3 bases, J lost 7 bases, and 6 bases stayed unmatched. This CDR3 is built from 14 residues.